The clone carrying this T cell receptor beta chain was counted a few times. The data were taken from a study of blood T cell repertoires in COVID-19. Across the study: Samples of COVID-19 (acute and convalescent) were obtained from the United States, Italy and Spain.

This CDR3 comprises 12 residues. Germline V gives CDR1 LNHDA, CDR2 SQIVND (reference sequence). Losses at the gene ends were 9 bases for V and 7 bases for J; bases not matched to a gene: 5. This table comes from immunoSEQ multiplex PCR, and its TCRdb copy is limited to in-frame clones, with some not included. The data show 250,000 or so clones, with over 80% seen just once and 1.2% held by the top ten. Material: PBMCs or T cells enriched from blood (not recorded which). The V gene is TRBV19, the J gene TRBJ1-4; 7 nucleotides agree with TRBD1. The source of this sequence is a human donor in a cohort exposed to, infected with or recovered from COVID-19 (not recorded which). The donor label of this sample is uncertain. CDR3 protein: CASQQGSEKLFF. In nucleotides, the CDR3 is TGTGCCAGCCAACAGGGGAGTGAAAAACTGTTTTTT.